These T cell receptor beta chains were read from a single sample in a study of T-cell memory formation after mild COVID-19. TCRdb itself ran the 5' RACE reads through MiXCR, one entry per CDR3 protein. The table has about 40,000 distinct CDR3 sequences, about 6.1% seen once. Sequencing was performed on PBMCs or a T cell subset sorted from them (not recorded which). The receptors were sampled from an adult who had mild COVID-19 (a few samples of this study predate the infection). Cell type and time point are not known. Each CDR3 is given with its conserved first and last residue. The D gene is left open where the match is weak. A clone size is listed for some rows: how often the clone was seen (once, few, many), or a class if it is expanded.

v_call	clone_size	j_call	d_call	cdr3_nt	cdr3_aa
TRBV3-1	many	TRBJ2-5	-	TGTGCCGCCCAGCAATCGTCACAAGAGACCCAGTATTTC	CAAQQSSQETQYF
TRBV7-2	-	TRBJ2-3	TRBD1	TGTGCCAGCAGCCGCCGATCTATCGGGACAGGGGCGGCAGATACGCAGTATTTT	CASSRRSIGTGAADTQYF
TRBV5-1	many	TRBJ1-2	-	TGCGCCAGCAGCCTTCTGGGACCGCCTAACTATGGCTACACCTTC	CASSLLGPPNYGYTF
TRBV20-1	few	TRBJ1-6	-	TGCAGTGCGTTATCGGGCACAAACTATAATTCACCCCTCCACTTT	CSALSGTNYNSPLHF
TRBV12-3/TRBV12-4	many	TRBJ2-4	-	TGTGCCAGCAGTTTTGAGAATGTTCAACACATTCAGTACTTC	CASSFENVQHIQYF
TRBV7-3	-	TRBJ2-1	TRBD1	TGTGCCAGCAGCCTCATGACCGGGACAGGGTTCAATGAGCAGTTCTTC	CASSLMTGTGFNEQFF
TRBV5-1	many	TRBJ2-2	-	TGCGCCAGCAGCTTGGACAGCATGAACACCGGGGAGCTGTTTTTT	CASSLDSMNTGELFF
TRBV12-3/TRBV12-4	-	TRBJ1-2	TRBD1	TGTGCCAGCAGTCCGGGACAGGGCAAAGGCTACACCTTC	CASSPGQGKGYTF
TRBV5-4	-	TRBJ1-1	-	TGTGCCAGCAGCTTTCACGGGGGTGACACTGAAGCTTTCTTT	CASSFHGGDTEAFF
TRBV14	many	TRBJ2-1	TRBD2	TGTGCCAGCAGCCGTCAACGAGGGACTAGCGGGCTTTACAATGAGCAGTTCTTC	CASSRQRGTSGLYNEQFF
TRBV5-1	many	TRBJ1-2	-	TGCGCCAGCAGCTTGGAGGCCACCCGAACCTATGGCTACACCTTC	CASSLEATRTYGYTF
TRBV5-1	-	TRBJ2-5	TRBD2	TGCGCCAGCAGCAATACAAGGACTAGCGGGGGGGTTCAGACCCAGTACTTC	CASSNTRTSGGVQTQYF
TRBV11-3	many	TRBJ1-5	-	TGTGCCAGCAGCGCTAGGGATCGGGGTTTGGGGGCCAATCAGCCCCAGCATTTT	CASSARDRGLGANQPQHF
TRBV24-1	-	TRBJ2-1	-	TGTGCCACCAGTGTGTGGGGAAACAATGAGCAGTTCTTC	CATSVWGNNEQFF
TRBV5-1	-	TRBJ1-1	TRBD1	TGCGCCAGCAGCTGGGGCCGGACAGGAGCTGAAGCTTTCTTT	CASSWGRTGAEAFF